This T cell receptor (beta chain) was documented in a study of blood T cell repertoires in COVID-19. About the research overall: The study drew acute and convalescent COVID-19 samples from the United States, Italy and Spain. In each case, the material was cDNA or gDNA derived from T cells, B-cell-depleted T cells, or PBMCs.

In the source study's methods: Reference gene primer amplification gave nucleated cell count estimates. TCRdb's table, derived via immunoSEQ multiplex PCR, lists solely in-frame clones and lacks some. D and trimming come from the DNA, and the V and J calls and clone size come from that table. The repertoire holds about 110,000 clones, 71% seen once, with 0.9% in the top ten. The V and J ends lost 4 bases and 5 bases respectively, with 12 bases between them. The CDR3 runs to 14 residues. Germline CDR1 and CDR2: SGHRS and YFSETQ. This sequence originates from a human donor with acute or convalescent COVID-19. The donor label of this sample is uncertain. Sequenced sample: peripheral blood. J is TRBJ2-2 and V is TRBV5-1, with D tentatively TRBD1 (6 bases). DNA of the CDR3: TGCGCCAGCAGCGTCCTCACAGGGACCGGGGAGCTGTTTTTT. Protein sequence: CASSVLTGTGELFF.